The T cell receptor beta chain described here comes from a study of CD4 T cells in relation to SARS-CoV-2 and coronaviruses. Study-level background: ViraFEST: roughly ten-day antigen culture of PBMCs, then TCR beta CDR3 sequencing.

The CDR3 is 15 residues long. V was trimmed by 6 bases and J by 5 bases, leaving 16 bases between them. CDR1 is LNHDA and CDR2 is SQIVND in the germline V gene (reference sequence). General observations from the study: Approximately 65% of donors had memory CD4+ clonotypes crossrecognizing SARS-CoV-2 and common cold coronavirus spike.

About this clone itself: Its antigen remains unidentified.

Sequencing was performed with immunoSEQ multiplex PCR; in TCRdb, only in-frame clones are kept and a portion is missing. The sample consists of some 44,000 clones, over 75% of them appearing once. Sequenced sample: naive CD4+ T cells from PBMCs, cultured in vitro. Regarding subset: naive CD4+ T cells isolated by negative enrichment. The origin of this receptor is an adult with COVID-19. V is TRBV19 and J is TRBJ2-2; perhaps D is TRBD1 or TRBD2 (5 bases each). CDR3 loop: CASRKPAEGTGELFF. In DNA, the CDR3 is TGTGCCAGTAGGAAACCGGCCGAGGGGACCGGGGAGCTGTTTTTT.